This T cell receptor (beta chain) was captured in a study of blood T cell repertoires in COVID-19 (TCRdb year 2020). General notes on the study: The collaborator samples originated in the United States, Italy and Spain and spanned the acute and convalescent phases of COVID-19. The sample metadata nearly always contained a de-identified subject ID, COVID-19 status, age in years and sex. The samples were drawn from two sources: the first 160 participants of the ongoing ImmuneRACE study, and over 1,000 subjects contributed by 6 global collaborators. The repertoires were released in a freely available public database meant as a resource for research on the immune response to SARS-CoV-2. Where available, HLA class I and class II types were obtained from metadata supplied by the sample provider rather than from assay-based typing. The prospective study material was composed of cDNA or gDNA derived from T cells, B-cell-depleted T cells, or PBMCs. Deeply sampled blood TCRbeta repertoires from subjects exposed to, actively infected with, or recovered from COVID-19 were included in the dataset.

About this clone: Its antigen is not yet known. No base quality values were provided; no much bigger clone lies one nucleotide off.

What the research found in general, with its limitations: Clinical and demographic metadata were provided uncurated, with the amount varying by source and participant.

Enrolling through a virtual design, the prospective study's participants ranged in age from roughly 18 to 89 years and lived across about two dozen United States geographic areas. Cohort assignment in the prospective study relied on participant-reported clinical history from a screening survey and a study questionnaire. Recovered participants in ImmuneRACE Cohort 3 were defined as having two consecutive negative NP/OP PCR tests, clearance from a healthcare professional, or resolution of symptoms. Mobile phlebotomists in the prospective study collected whole blood, serum and a nasopharyngeal or oropharyngeal swab from every participant. Additional blood draws and questionnaires over an approximately 2-month period could optionally be provided by prospective study participants. Before DNA extraction, prospective study blood samples were shipped either frozen or at room temperature. TCRbeta CDR3 regions were amplified from genomic DNA by means of the immunoSEQ Assay, a bias-controlled multiplex PCR. Turning to the authors' computational methods: Within the assay, amplification of reference gene primers was used to estimate how many nucleated cells each sample contained. To quantify the absolute abundance of each unique TCRbeta CDR3 rearrangement, sequence reads were collapsed and filtered. For each sample, productive Simpson clonality was calculated as the square root of Simpson's diversity index over productive rearrangements. Held by TCRdb, this immuneACCESS table contains in-frame sequences only and omits some clones. Under half of the omission traces to an unresolved V gene where checked; the cause of the rest is unknown. The V and J calls and clone size were taken over from that table, and D and trimming were inferred from the DNA. For this sample there are approximately 260,000 clones; about 90% appear just once. Together, the top ten hold approximately 2% of the sample.

CDR1 and CDR2, per the germline V gene, are SGHDT and YYEEEE. The CDR3 spans 18 residues, from the cysteine through the phenylalanine. This entry keeps only the CDR3 DNA: 54 bases, framed from base 1. V is cut back by 0 bases and J by 7 bases, with 15 bases in the junction unmatched. The source material was PBMCs or T cells enriched from blood (not recorded which). The rearranged chain carries TRBV5-6 and TRBJ2-2, with 7 bases in between that match TRBD2. This TCR derives from an older woman who had recovered from COVID-19. The CDR3 region: CASSLVRLAATRGGELFF. The sequenced DNA is TGTGCCAGCAGCTTGGTTCGGCTAGCGGCTACGAGGGGCGGGGAGCTGTTTTTT.